This T cell receptor (beta chain) was sequenced in a study of technical replicates of blood from a handful of donors (TCRdb year 2017). Libraries were made using the immunoSEQ multiplex PCR assay. The table was pulled from immuneACCESS by TCRdb, which kept in-frame rearrangements only. Such tables lose some clones; where checked, under half of the loss comes from unresolved V genes, and the rest has no known cause. This sample lists about 100,000 clones; nearly 96% were detected once. Of the sample, approximately 0.2% falls within the top ten clones. Reading the germline V gene (reference sequence) gives CDR1 GTSNPN and CDR2 SVGIG. Relative to germline, V is 2 bases shorter and J is 1 base shorter, with 5 bases between their ends. Including the terminal cysteine and phenylalanine, the CDR3 comprises 12 residues. Only CDR3 DNA remains: 36 bases, in frame from the first base. To note about this clone: Its recognized antigen is unknown. No much larger clonotype is one base removed from it; base qualities were not supplied.

Recombination joined TRBV30 with TRBJ1-2; confidence is insufficient to name the D gene. The receptor comes from a human donor in good health. The sequencing sample was made of T cells isolated from PBMCs. The nucleotide sequence is TGTGCCTGGAGTTCGGGTAACTATGGCTACACCTTC. This is translated as CAWSSGNYGYTF.